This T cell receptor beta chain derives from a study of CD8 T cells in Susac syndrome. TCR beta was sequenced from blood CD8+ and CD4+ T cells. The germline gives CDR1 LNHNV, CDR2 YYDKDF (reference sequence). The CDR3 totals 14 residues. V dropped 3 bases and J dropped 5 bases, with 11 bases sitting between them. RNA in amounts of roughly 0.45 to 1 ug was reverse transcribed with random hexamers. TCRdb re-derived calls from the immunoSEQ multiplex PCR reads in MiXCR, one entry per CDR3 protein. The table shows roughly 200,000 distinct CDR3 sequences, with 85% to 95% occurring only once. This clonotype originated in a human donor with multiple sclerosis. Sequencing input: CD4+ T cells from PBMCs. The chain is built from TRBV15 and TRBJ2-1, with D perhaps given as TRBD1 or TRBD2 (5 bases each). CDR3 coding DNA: TGTGCCACCAGCAGGAGGGACGGAAACAATGAGCAGTTCTTC. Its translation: CATSRRDGNNEQFF.